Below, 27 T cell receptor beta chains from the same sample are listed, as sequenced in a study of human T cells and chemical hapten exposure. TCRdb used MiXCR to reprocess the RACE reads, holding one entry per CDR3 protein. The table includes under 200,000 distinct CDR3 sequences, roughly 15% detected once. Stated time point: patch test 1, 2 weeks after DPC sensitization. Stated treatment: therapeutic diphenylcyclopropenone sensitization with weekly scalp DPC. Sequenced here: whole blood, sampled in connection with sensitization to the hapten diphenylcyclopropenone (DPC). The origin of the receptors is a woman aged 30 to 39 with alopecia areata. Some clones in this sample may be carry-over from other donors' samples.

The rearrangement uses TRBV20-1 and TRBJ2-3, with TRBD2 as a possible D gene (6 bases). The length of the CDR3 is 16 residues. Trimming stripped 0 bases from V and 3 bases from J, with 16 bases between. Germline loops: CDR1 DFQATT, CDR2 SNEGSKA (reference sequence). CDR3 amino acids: CSARDPGGGATDTQYF. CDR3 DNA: TGCAGTGCTAGAGATCCCGGGGGAGGAGCAACAGATACGCAGTATTTT.

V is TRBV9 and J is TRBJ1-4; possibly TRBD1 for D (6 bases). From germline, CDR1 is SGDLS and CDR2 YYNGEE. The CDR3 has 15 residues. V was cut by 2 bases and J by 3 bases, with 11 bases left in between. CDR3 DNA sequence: TGTGCCAGCAGCGTTTCGGGGGCCTCTAATGAAAAACTGTTTTTT. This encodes CASSVSGASNEKLFF.

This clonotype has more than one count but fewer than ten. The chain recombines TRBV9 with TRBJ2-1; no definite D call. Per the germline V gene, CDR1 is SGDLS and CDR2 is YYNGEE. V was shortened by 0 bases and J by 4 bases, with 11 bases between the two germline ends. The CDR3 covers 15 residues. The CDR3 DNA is TGTGCCAGCAGCGTAGGGGGATCGGCATACAATGAGCAGTTCTTC. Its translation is CASSVGGSAYNEQFF.

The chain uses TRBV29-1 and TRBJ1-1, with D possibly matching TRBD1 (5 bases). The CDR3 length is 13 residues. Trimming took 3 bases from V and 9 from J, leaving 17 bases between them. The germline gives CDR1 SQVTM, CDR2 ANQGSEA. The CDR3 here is CSVEKGEGAKAFF. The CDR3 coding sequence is TGCAGCGTTGAGAAAGGGGAAGGGGCAAAAGCTTTCTTT.

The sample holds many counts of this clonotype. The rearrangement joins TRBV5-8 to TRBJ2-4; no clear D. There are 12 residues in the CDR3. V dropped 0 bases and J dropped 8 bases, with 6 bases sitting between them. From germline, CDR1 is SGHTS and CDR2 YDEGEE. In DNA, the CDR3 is TGTGCCAGCAGCTTGGCGGTAGACATTCAGTACTTC. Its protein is CASSLAVDIQYF.

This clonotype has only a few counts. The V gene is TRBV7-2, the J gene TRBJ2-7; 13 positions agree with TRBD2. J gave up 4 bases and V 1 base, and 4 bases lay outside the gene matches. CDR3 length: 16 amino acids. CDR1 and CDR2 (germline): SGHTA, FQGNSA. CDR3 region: CASSLVGLAGSYEQYF. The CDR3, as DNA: TGTGCCAGCAGCTTAGTGGGACTAGCGGGGAGTTACGAGCAGTACTTC. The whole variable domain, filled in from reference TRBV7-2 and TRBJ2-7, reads GAGVSQSPSNKVTEKGKDVELRCDPISGHTALYWYRQSLGQGLEFLIYFQGNSAPDKSGLPSDRFSAERTGGSVSTLTIQRTQQEDSAVYLCASSLVGLAGSYEQYFGPGTRLTVT.

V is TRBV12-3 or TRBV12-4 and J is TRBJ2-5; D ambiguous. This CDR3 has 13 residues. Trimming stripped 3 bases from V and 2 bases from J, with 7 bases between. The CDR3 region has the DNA TGTGCCAGCAGTTTTGCAGGACAAGAGACCCAGTACTTC. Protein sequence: CASSFAGQETQYF.

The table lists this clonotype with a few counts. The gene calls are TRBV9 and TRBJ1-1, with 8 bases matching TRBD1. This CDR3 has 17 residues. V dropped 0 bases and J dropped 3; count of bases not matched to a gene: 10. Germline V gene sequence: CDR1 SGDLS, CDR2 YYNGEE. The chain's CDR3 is CASSVGRGQREYTEAFF. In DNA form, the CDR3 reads TGTGCCAGCAGCGTAGGCAGGGGGCAAAGGGAATACACTGAAGCTTTCTTT.

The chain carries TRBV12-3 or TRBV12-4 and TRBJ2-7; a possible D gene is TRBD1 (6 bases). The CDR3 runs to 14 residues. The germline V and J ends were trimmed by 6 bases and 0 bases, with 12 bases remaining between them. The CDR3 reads CASRHRDNSYEQYF. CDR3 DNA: TGTGCCAGCAGGCACCGGGACAACTCCTACGAGCAGTACTTC.

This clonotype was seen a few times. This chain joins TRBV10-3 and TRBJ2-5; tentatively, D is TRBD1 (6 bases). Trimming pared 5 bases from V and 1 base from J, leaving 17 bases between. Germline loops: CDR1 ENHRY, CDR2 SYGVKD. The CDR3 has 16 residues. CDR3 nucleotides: TGTGCCATCAGTTCCCTAGGGGGAGCCCCCCAAGAGACCCAGTACTTC. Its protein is CAISSLGGAPQETQYF.

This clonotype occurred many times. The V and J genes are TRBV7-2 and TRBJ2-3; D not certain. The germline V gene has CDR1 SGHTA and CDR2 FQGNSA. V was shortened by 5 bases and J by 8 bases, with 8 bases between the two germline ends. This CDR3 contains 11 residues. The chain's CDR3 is CASSGIGTQYF. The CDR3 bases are TGTGCCAGCAGCGGAATAGGTACGCAGTATTTT.

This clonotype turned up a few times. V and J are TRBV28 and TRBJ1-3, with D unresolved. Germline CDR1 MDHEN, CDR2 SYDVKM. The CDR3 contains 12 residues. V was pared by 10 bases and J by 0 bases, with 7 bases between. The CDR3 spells CATGISGNTIYF. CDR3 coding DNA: TGTGCCACCGGAATCTCTGGAAACACCATATATTTT.

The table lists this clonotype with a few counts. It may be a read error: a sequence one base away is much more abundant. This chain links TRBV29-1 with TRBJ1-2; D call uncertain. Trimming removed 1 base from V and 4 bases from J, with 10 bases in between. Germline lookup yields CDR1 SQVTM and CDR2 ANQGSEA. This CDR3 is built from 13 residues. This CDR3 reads CSVEASGVYGYTF. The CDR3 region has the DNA TGCAGCGTTGAAGCATCGGGAGTCTATGGCTACACCTTC.

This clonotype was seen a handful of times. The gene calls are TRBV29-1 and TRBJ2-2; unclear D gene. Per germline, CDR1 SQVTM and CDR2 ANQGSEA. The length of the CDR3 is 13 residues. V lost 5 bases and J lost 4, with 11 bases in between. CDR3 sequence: CSVFSDLTGELFF. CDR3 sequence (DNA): TGCAGCGTTTTCTCCGACCTCACCGGGGAGCTGTTTTTT.

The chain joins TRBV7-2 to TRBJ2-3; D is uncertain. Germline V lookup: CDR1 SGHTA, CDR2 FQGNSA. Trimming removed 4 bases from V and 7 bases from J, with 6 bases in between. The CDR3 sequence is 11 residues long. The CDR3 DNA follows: TGTGCCAGCAGCTCCAAGTATACGCAGTATTTT. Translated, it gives CASSSKYTQYF.

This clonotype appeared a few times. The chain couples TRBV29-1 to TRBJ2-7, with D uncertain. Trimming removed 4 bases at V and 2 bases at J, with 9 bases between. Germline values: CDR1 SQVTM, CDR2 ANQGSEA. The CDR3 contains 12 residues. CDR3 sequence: CSVGMGAYEQYF. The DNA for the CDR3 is TGCAGCGTTGGAATGGGCGCCTACGAGCAGTACTTC.

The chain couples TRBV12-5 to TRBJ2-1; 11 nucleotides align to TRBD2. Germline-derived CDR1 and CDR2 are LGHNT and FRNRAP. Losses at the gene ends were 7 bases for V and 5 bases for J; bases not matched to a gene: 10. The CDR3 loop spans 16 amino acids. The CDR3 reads CASAILLAGGNNEQFF. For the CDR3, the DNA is TGTGCTAGTGCCATACTCCTAGCGGGGGGAAACAATGAGCAGTTCTTC.

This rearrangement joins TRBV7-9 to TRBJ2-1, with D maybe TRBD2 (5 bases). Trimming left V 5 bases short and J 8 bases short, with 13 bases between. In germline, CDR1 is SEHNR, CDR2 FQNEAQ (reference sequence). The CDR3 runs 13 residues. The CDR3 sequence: CASSHPSGDEQFF. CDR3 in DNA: TGTGCCAGCAGCCACCCCAGCGGCGATGAGCAGTTCTTC.

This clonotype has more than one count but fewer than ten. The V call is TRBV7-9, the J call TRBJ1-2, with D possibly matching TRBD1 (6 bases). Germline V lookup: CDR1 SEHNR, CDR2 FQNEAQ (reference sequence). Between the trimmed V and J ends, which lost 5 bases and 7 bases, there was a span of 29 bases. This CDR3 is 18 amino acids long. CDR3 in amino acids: CASSPTAAGLTTRGGYTF. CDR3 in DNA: TGTGCCAGCAGCCCGACCGCCGCGGGTCTGACAACCAGGGGTGGCTACACCTTC.

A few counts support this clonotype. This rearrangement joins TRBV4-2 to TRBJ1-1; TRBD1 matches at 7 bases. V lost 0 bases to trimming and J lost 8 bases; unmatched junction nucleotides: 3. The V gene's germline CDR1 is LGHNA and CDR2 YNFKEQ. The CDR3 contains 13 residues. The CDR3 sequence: CASSQERQGEAFF. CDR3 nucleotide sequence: TGTGCCAGCAGCCAAGAAAGACAGGGAGAAGCTTTCTTT.

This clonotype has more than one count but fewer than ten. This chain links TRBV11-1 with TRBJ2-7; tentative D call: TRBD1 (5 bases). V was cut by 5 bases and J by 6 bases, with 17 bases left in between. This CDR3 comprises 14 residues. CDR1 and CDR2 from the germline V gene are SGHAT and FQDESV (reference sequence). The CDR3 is CASSPQGTSREQYF. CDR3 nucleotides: TGTGCCAGCAGCCCCCAGGGTACGTCTCGCGAGCAGTACTTC.

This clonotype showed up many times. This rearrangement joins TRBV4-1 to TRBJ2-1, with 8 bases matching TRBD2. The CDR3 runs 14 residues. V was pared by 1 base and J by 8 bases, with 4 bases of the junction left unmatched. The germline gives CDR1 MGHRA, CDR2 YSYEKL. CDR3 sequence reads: CASSQVGAGDEQFF. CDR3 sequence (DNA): TGCGCCAGCAGCCAAGTTGGAGCGGGAGATGAGCAGTTCTTC.

CDR3 sequence: CASNREPDSNQPQHF. As DNA, the CDR3 is TGTGCCAGTAACAGGGAGCCTGATAGCAATCAGCCCCAGCATTTT. The chain is built from TRBV19 and TRBJ1-5; weak D call: TRBD1 (6 bases). Deletions cut 7 bases from V and 0 bases from J, with 13 bases between. The CDR3 has 15 residues. CDR1 and CDR2 (germline): LNHDA, SQIVND (reference sequence).

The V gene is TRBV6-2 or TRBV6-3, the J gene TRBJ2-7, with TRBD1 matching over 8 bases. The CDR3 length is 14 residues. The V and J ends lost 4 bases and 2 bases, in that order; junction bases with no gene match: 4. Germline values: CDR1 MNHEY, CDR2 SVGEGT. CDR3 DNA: TGTGCCAGCAGTTCCGGGGGACAGGCCTACGAGCAGTACTTC. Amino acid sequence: CASSSGGQAYEQYF.

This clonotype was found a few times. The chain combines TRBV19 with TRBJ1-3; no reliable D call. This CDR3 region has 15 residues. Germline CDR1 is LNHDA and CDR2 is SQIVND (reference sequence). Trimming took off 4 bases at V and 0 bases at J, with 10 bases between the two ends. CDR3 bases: TGTGCCAGTAGTACCTCGACGGTCTCTGGAAACACCATATATTTT. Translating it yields CASSTSTVSGNTIYF.

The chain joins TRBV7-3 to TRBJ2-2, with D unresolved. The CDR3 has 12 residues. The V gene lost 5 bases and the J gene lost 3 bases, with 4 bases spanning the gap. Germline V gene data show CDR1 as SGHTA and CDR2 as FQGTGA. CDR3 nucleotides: TGTGCCAGCAGCATAGACACCGGGGAGCTGTTTTTT. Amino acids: CASSIDTGELFF.

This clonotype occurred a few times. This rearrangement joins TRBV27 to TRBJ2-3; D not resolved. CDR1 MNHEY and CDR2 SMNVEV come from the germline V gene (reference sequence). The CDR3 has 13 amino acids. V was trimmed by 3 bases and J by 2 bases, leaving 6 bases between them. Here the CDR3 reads CASSLAVTDTQYF. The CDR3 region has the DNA TGTGCCAGCAGTTTGGCGGTCACAGATACGCAGTATTTT.